What follows is one T cell receptor beta chain and its context. Its antigen remains unidentified. No qualities accompany the bases; no much larger clone lies one base away. Library generation was performed with the immunoSEQ multiplex PCR assay. The multiplex PCR relied on a mix of 60 forward primers for TCR Vbeta segments and 13 reverse primers for TCR Jbeta segments. Amplification of the CDR3 region of rearranged TCR beta genes was performed with a multiplex PCR assay on genomic DNA. The Illumina HiSeq System was used to sequence the amplified TCR beta libraries as 87-base-pair reads. The paper's processing steps were these. A later analysis counted 75 million to 100 million unique TCR beta chains across the 550 to 700 repertoires, and 10 million to 11 million of these chains were shared by at least two donors. Raw reads were error-corrected and collapsed into unique sequences by a nearest-neighbor algorithm in which closely related sequences were merged to remove PCR and sequencing errors. Alignment of CDR3 sequences to IMGT reference sequences was used to assign V, D and J gene segments. For a sequence to be retained, at least a six-nucleotide match to both a V gene segment and a J gene segment was required. A rearrangement counted as productive if the CDR3 had no stop codons and remained in frame with V and J, and every other rearrangement counted as non-productive. Following IMGT convention, CDR3 was defined as the stretch from the second conserved V-encoded cysteine to the conserved J-encoded phenylalanine. The earlier analysis of about 570 of the donors excluded any sequence lacking an unambiguous match to a single V gene segment. An earlier analysis of 587 of the donors called V segments functional above 56.7% productive rearrangements and segregating when the between-donor standard deviation exceeded 5%. A statistical classification framework was built to diagnose cytomegalovirus status from the catalog of TCR beta chain sequences. In a later analysis, V and J genes were assigned by comparing TCR nucleotide sequences against IMGT/GENE-DB human TR gene sequences. A later analysis assigned CDR3 sequences and most-parsimonious VDJ recombination scenarios with the TCRdist pipeline. In a later analysis, every TCR beta chain was defined by the combination of its CDR3 amino acid sequence and its V-gene family, and reads without a unique V-gene family were dropped. As a way to deal with suspected cross-contamination and a sequencing artifact, a later analysis dropped 450 to 600 nucleotide sequences that were highly shared and had low generation probability. A later analysis calculated a clonal expansion index for each public chain from normalized within-repertoire ranks of inferred template counts. In a later analysis, generation probabilities were computed with a VDJ recombination model fitted to out-of-frame rearrangements, and the resulting probabilities were checked against IGoR. In a later analysis, TCR-TCR, TCR-HLA and TCR-CMV co-occurrence was scored with hypergeometric tests, and a repertoire-size bias correction was applied to TCR pairs. A later analysis estimated false discovery rates by permuting HLA or CMV assignments 20 times. In a later analysis, co-occurring TCRs were grouped with DBSCAN, and TCRdist sequence similarity was added when clustering was performed within HLA-allele-positive subsets. Repertoires with fewer than 30,000 or more than 120,000 public chains were left out of co-occurrence clustering, as were five repertoires with anomalous nucleotide sharing. Sourced from immuneACCESS, this table was stored by TCRdb with only in-frame sequences that have V and J called. A share of the clones is absent; for the studies checked, an unresolved V gene accounts for under half, and the remainder has no known explanation. V, J and clone size derive from that table, while D and trimming were established from the DNA sequence. Here the sample has under 200,000 clones; around 83% occur a single time. Together, the top ten hold 0.96% of the sample.

This sample was included in a study of cytomegalovirus exposure and HLA in healthy donors (dated by TCRdb to 2016 to 2017). Study-level background: In an earlier analysis of about 560 of the donors, approximately 260 Gb of sequence data and about 110 million unique TCR beta sequences from roughly 190 million T cells were reported. HLA typing covered class I and class II loci at four-digit resolution. The study used immunosequencing to profile the T cell repertoires of approximately 640 subjects and linked those repertoires to cytomegalovirus serostatus. To study patterns of TCR occurrence, a later analysis re-analyzed previously published TCR beta repertoires from 500 to 850 donors and added high-resolution HLA genotyping. To predict cytomegalovirus infection status, the study brought together high-throughput TCR immunosequencing, statistical association of individual TCRs with disease status, and machine learning. An earlier analysis of about 600 of the donors used high-throughput TCR beta sequencing to judge whether each TCR beta V gene segment behaved as functional or pseudogenic. The later analysis used no new phenotypic data to find candidate immune exposures, relying instead on TCR beta sequences and their occurrence across donors. Donor age, sex, ethnicity and CMV serostatus were compiled together with the repertoire data. Roughly 5 DR-DQ haplotypes were handled as single units for association and clustering, since linkage in the cohort was strong. About 280 gigabases of sequencing data and around 85 million unique TCR sequences made up an early release that covered 500 to 700 HLA-typed donors. Every discovery cohort repertoire had been produced on one sequencing platform. Typing coverage differed by locus: A, B, C, DRB1 and DQB1 were typed in about 620-640 donors, DQA1 in about 500, DPA1 in around 580, and DPB1 in 450 to 480. A later genetic analysis took genome-wide SNP genotypes for about 65% of the roughly 670 donors and used that subset as a discovery cohort. Among the roughly 430 genotyped donors, around 81% belonged to the genetic ancestry cluster associated with self-reported Caucasian donors. The aim of the study was to test whether cataloging public T cell receptors could identify signatures of past pathogen exposure. Along with the approximately 700-subject first cohort, a separate validation cohort of roughly 110 different subjects was used. On average, roughly 240,000 unique TCR beta nucleotide sequences were sequenced per donor among some 430 genotyped donors of the cohort, with 15% to 20% of those sequences being non-productive. What the study reported, not specific to this receptor: The sequencing pipeline was judged likely to have produced a cluster of highly shared sequence variants as a technical artifact. In a later analysis, 15,000 to 20,000 TCR beta sequences were associated with specific HLA alleles at a false discovery rate of 0.05. The study listed approximately 160 TCR beta chains as associated with cytomegalovirus. A further reported finding was that TCR beta sequences accurately predicted the HLA-A and HLA-B alleles for most subjects in the first cohort. The authors suggested that the approach could potentially be extended to other disease states and immunological phenotypes. For the cohort, immune exposure information was limited to CMV serostatus. Because some donors lacked HLA typing at each locus, the association tests relied only on the typed subset. When HLA alleles, especially DR and DQ, strongly co-occurred, attributing TCR associations to individual alleles was difficult. This cohort had only TCR beta chains sequenced, and the lack of alpha or paired-chain data limited which features could be detected. A later analysis reported that several top co-occurrence clusters appeared linked to parvovirus B19, influenza, CMV and Epstein-Barr virus. A few of the identified cytomegalovirus-associated TCR beta chains were confirmed in vitro to be specific for cytomegalovirus antigens. An earlier analysis of 587 of the donors showed that most TCR beta V segments appeared in productive rearrangements either about 90% or about 30% of the time, which broadly matched IMGT annotations. A later genetic analysis associated a missense DCLRE1C variant with V-gene and J-gene trimming of TCR beta chains, and an independent cohort replicated the association. Linkage disequilibrium might explain the correlated functional status among segregating V segments, but an unknown experimental factor could not be excluded. According to a later analysis, TCR association rates differed among HLA loci, with DRB1 alleles showing the most associated TCRs and HLA-C alleles showing the fewest. The earlier analysis of about 600 of the donors excluded some 16 rarely observed V segments, including chromosome 9 orphons, because counts were too low. In a later analysis, most CMV-associated TCR beta chains were found to appear HLA-restricted, with HLA associations seemingly driven largely by CMV exposure. While some public TCRs were present in many individuals, most TCR sequences turned up only very rarely across donors. Compared with the approximately 710-donor mean, donors in an Asian-associated ancestry cluster had fewer N-insertions in productive TCRs, according to a later genetic analysis. Cytomegalovirus status was reported to be diagnosed by the classifier with high specificity and sensitivity in both the original and validation cohorts. In a later analysis, HLA-associated TCR beta chains showed more clonal expansion and lower generation probabilities than non-associated chains that were equally common. Sequencing depth was assumed to be roughly uniform across donors in the presence/absence analyses, though that assumption may not hold.

The cohort was made up of approximately 670 healthy bone marrow donors. Cohort members were all nominally healthy when sampled, although unrecorded immune exposures were likely present. The donor was CMV seropositive and belonged to the group of 250 to 300 seropositive cohort members. A peripheral blood sample was collected from each donor, and TCR beta sequencing was performed on peripheral blood mononuclear cells. The Qiagen DNeasy Blood Extraction Kit was used to extract genomic DNA from the blood cell samples. The TCR originated in a girl aged 2 to 9 in good health and CMV-seropositive. The sequenced material came from PBMCs.

CDR3 protein: CAITLGGDTIYF. The nucleotides read TGTGCCATCACTCTGGGGGGAGACACCATATATTTT. In this chain, TRBV10-3 is recombined with TRBJ1-3, with a tentative D gene TRBD1 over 5 matching bases. The CDR3 measures 12 amino acids from cysteine to phenylalanine. CDR3 DNA only is kept here, 36 bases in frame from base 1. CDR1 and CDR2 are drawn from the germline V gene: ENHRY, SYGVKD. V was cut back by 7 bases and J by 8 bases, leaving a gap of 12 bases between them.